These T cell receptor beta chains were read from a single sample in a study of blood T cell repertoires in COVID-19. TCRdb's copy holds only in-frame clones and misses some; the assay was immunoSEQ multiplex PCR. The profile shows just under 150,000 clones, 85% to 90% of them singletons. The specimen sequenced was peripheral blood. These receptors were collected from a woman aged 45 to 65 with active or convalescent COVID-19. The CDR3 runs from the conserved cysteine through the conserved F or W. D genes are given only for firm matches. The size field is filled for only some rows; it gives once, few, many or a size class.

V	D	size	J	DNA	CDR3
TRBV5-8	TRBD1	-	TRBJ1-4	TGTGCCAGCAGCCCCCTGACAGGGGGAGTTGAAAAACTGTTTTTT	CASSPLTGGVEKLFF
TRBV18	TRBD2	once	TRBJ2-3	TGTGCCAGCTCATCGGGACTAGCGGGGGTGAGCACAGATACGCAGTATTTT	CASSSGLAGVSTDTQYF
TRBV6-5	TRBD2	-	TRBJ2-1	TGTGCCAGCAGTTCCGAGCGGGGTTGGTCGGCTGAGCAGTTCTTC	CASSSERGWSAEQFF
TRBV9	TRBD2	-	TRBJ2-7	TGTGCCAGCAGCGGGACTAGCGGAGGGCTCTACGAGCAGTACTTC	CASSGTSGGLYEQYF
TRBV9	-	-	TRBJ2-7	TGTGCCAGCAGCCCAGAGGTCGAACCGACCTACGAGCAGTACTTC	CASSPEVEPTYEQYF
TRBV4-2	-	-	TRBJ1-2	TGTGCCAGCAGCCAAGAGCTTAGTGGTGGCTACACCTTC	CASSQELSGGYTF
TRBV7-8	TRBD2	-	TRBJ2-1	TGTGCCAGCAGCTTAAGCGGGACTCTACACAATGAGCAGTTCTTC	CASSLSGTLHNEQFF
TRBV27	TRBD2	once	TRBJ2-1	TGTGCCACCGGAGTGGTTAGGGCGACTAGCGGGACCCCGGTCGAGCAGTTCTTC	CATGVVRATSGTPVEQFF
TRBV18	-	once	TRBJ1-4	TGTGCCAGCTCACCTTCGACAGTAACTAATGAAAAACTGTTTTTT	CASSPSTVTNEKLFF
TRBV4-3	-	-	TRBJ2-3	TGCGCCAGCAGCCAAGCGGGGGGCTATTACACAGATACGCAGTATTTT	CASSQAGGYYTDTQYF
TRBV28	-	-	TRBJ1-4	TGTGCCAGCAGTTTTTTGGGGGCCTCGAATGAAAAACTGTTTTTT	CASSFLGASNEKLFF
TRBV5-4	TRBD2	-	TRBJ2-5	TGTGCCAGCAGCGTACCGACTAGCGGGAGAGCTCAAGAGACCCAGTACTTC	CASSVPTSGRAQETQYF
TRBV18	TRBD1	-	TRBJ2-7	TGTGCCAGCTCACGAACGGGACAGGGGGTCGGCTACGAGCAGTACTTC	CASSRTGQGVGYEQYF
TRBV2	-	few	TRBJ1-2	TGTGCCAGCAGTAGGGAGGCTAACTATGGCTACACCTTC	CASSREANYGYTF
TRBV6-6	-	-	TRBJ1-2	TGTGCCAGCAGTTCTGAAGAGGGCTACACCTTC	CASSSEEGYTF
TRBV7-6	TRBD1	few	TRBJ1-1	TGTGCCAGCAGCTTAGGGACAGGACCAAACACTGAAGCTTTCTTT	CASSLGTGPNTEAFF
TRBV28	TRBD1	-	TRBJ2-7	TGTGCCAGCAGCCTACAGGGGAACCCCTACGAGCAGTACTTC	CASSLQGNPYEQYF
TRBV3-1/TRBV3-2	TRBD1	once	TRBJ1-2	TGTGCCAGCAGCCCCCGACAGGGGGATGGCTACACCTTC	CASSPRQGDGYTF
TRBV7-8	TRBD1	-	TRBJ1-1	TGTGCCAGCAGCCCTGGACAGGGAGTTGTGAACACTGAAGCTTTCTTT	CASSPGQGVVNTEAFF
TRBV25-1	-	-	TRBJ2-7	TGTGCCAGCAGTGAATCTTGGGTGGGCGATCCTACCTACGAGCAGTACTTC	CASSESWVGDPTYEQYF
TRBV6-2/TRBV6-3	TRBD1	-	TRBJ1-5	TGTGCCAGCAGTTCCGGACAGGGCTTTGATCAGCCCCAGCATTTT	CASSSGQGFDQPQHF
TRBV24-1	TRBD1	-	TRBJ2-3	TGTGCCACCAGTGATTCGCGTACAGGGGACGACGATACGCAGTATTTT	CATSDSRTGDDDTQYF
TRBV11-2	-	-	TRBJ1-1	TGTGCCAGCAGCTTAACGCTGGGCCGGATGAACACTGAAGCTTTCTTT	CASSLTLGRMNTEAFF
TRBV19	-	-	TRBJ2-5	TGTGCCAGTAGTATAGGGAGGGTGGAGACCCAGTACTTC	CASSIGRVETQYF
TRBV28	TRBD1	-	TRBJ2-4	TGTGCCAGCTACCCGGGACAGGGACAAGTAGCCAAAAACATTCAGTACTTC	CASYPGQGQVAKNIQYF
TRBV30	-	-	TRBJ1-6	TGTGCCTGGACAGGGAGGAAAGACCCCGGGTCCTATAATTCACCCCTCCACTTT	CAWTGRKDPGSYNSPLHF
TRBV11-2	TRBD1	-	TRBJ1-1	TGTGCCAGCAGCCCCCGACAGGGGACCGCTGGAGCTTTCTTT	CASSPRQGTAGAFF